This T cell receptor (beta chain) was obtained from a study of multiple sclerosis patients with progressive multifocal leukoencephalopathy. Study results and limitations: At PML onset, no shared TRBV or TRBJ gene usage was seen.

Worth noting for this clone: Its specificity is not known.

Germline values: CDR1 MGHRA, CDR2 YSYEKL. The CDR3 length is 18 residues. The junction had 15 bases not matched to a gene; V was cut back by 3 bases and J by 6 bases. Stated time point: more than 5 months of natalizumab therapy. T1 marks 6 months and T2 marks 12 months of natalizumab therapy. Assay: immunoSEQ multiplex PCR; the TCRdb copy retains only in-frame clones and omits some. The sample carries 29,000 or so clones, nearly 90% recorded once. The TCR sequence derives from a human donor with multiple sclerosis. V gene TRBV4-1 combines with J gene TRBJ2-1, with 9 bases matching TRBD2. Specimen: PBMCs, collected from a patient treated with natalizumab. CDR3 sequence (DNA): TGCGCCAGCAGCCAGCGAACCGCAGCTAGCGGGAAAGTCAATGAGCAGTTCTTC. It translates to CASSQRTAASGKVNEQFF.